The next 31 T cell receptor beta chains were all read from a single sample in a study of blood T cell repertoires in COVID-19. Repertoires were generated with immunoSEQ multiplex PCR, while TCRdb's copy carries only in-frame clones and drops some. The sample gives roughly 30,000 clones, 72% of which show up once; roughly 20% is in the top ten. Sequencing used peripheral blood. Every receptor here comes from a boy younger than 10 with active or convalescent COVID-19.

The chain is built from TRBV6-5 and TRBJ1-1, with a possible D match to TRBD1 (5 bases). The CDR3 length is 16 residues. Germline V gene lookup returns CDR1 MNHEY and CDR2 SVGAGI. Between the trimmed V and J ends, which lost 0 bases and 1 base, there was a span of 12 bases. The DNA of the CDR3 is TGTGCCAGCAGTTACTCGAAAGCGGGGGGGAACACTGAAGCTTTCTTT. As protein: CASSYSKAGGNTEAFF.

This chain joins TRBV5-1 and TRBJ2-3; D is perhaps TRBD2 (6 bases). The germline V gene encodes CDR1 SGHRS and CDR2 YFSETQ. V was trimmed by 4 bases and J by 6 bases, leaving 6 bases between them. The CDR3 totals 11 residues. CDR3 residues: CASSAGDTQYF. The CDR3 nucleotides are TGCGCCAGCAGCGCGGGGGATACGCAGTATTTT.

This clone has a handful of counts. The CDR3 loop reads CATSRDAEGRLEQYF. For the CDR3, the DNA is TGTGCCACCAGCAGAGATGCCGAAGGCAGGCTCGAGCAGTACTTC. V gene TRBV15 combines with J gene TRBJ2-7; D call uncertain. The CDR3 is 15 residues long. CDR1 is LNHNV and CDR2 is YYDKDF in the germline V gene (reference sequence). Trimming took 0 bases from V and 6 from J, leaving 15 bases between them.

This chain uses TRBV4-1 with TRBJ2-1, with TRBD2 identical over 14 bases. Germline CDR1 and CDR2: MGHRA and YSYEKL. The CDR3 extends over 18 amino acids. The junction had 7 bases not matched to a gene; V was cut back by 4 bases and J by 2 bases. The CDR3 region is CASSRRTSGRPTYNEQFF. As DNA, the CDR3 is TGCGCCAGCAGCCGACGGACTAGCGGGAGGCCTACCTACAATGAGCAGTTCTTC.

This clone is a singleton in its sample. This chain connects TRBV7-2 to TRBJ2-7; 10 positions agree with TRBD2. CDR1 is SGHTA and CDR2 is FQGNSA in the germline V gene. The junction had 4 bases not matched to a gene; V was cut back by 1 base and J by 4 bases. The CDR3 is made up of 15 amino acids. This CDR3 is CASSLVAGGSYEQYF. CDR3 nucleotide sequence: TGTGCCAGCAGCTTAGTAGCGGGAGGATCGTACGAGCAGTACTTC.

The V call is TRBV5-4, the J call TRBJ1-5; D might be TRBD1 (6 bases). Germline V gene sequence: CDR1 SGHNT, CDR2 YYREEE (reference sequence). CDR3 length equals 18 residues. Trimming took 4 bases from V and 3 from J, leaving 23 bases between them. CDR3 residues: CASSPDRCHISHNQPQHF. CDR3 DNA sequence: TGTGCCAGCAGCCCCGACAGGTGTCACATAAGCCACAATCAGCCCCAGCATTTT.

This clone was recorded many times. CDR3 amino acids: CAWSFPPGEQYF. The DNA for the CDR3 is TGTGCCTGGAGTTTTCCACCAGGCGAGCAGTACTTC. V usage is TRBV30 and J usage is TRBJ2-7; D uncertain. The CDR3 covers 12 residues. Trimming removed 2 bases from V and 6 bases from J, with 11 bases in between. Germline V gene data show CDR1 as GTSNPN and CDR2 as SVGIG (reference sequence).

The gene calls are TRBV5-1 and TRBJ1-2, with unresolved D. Germline-derived CDR1 and CDR2 are SGHRS and YFSETQ. Trimming cost V 5 bases and J 0 bases, with 5 bases left between them. This CDR3 contains 12 residues. The chain's CDR3 is CASRTANYGYTF. The DNA for the CDR3 is TGCGCCAGCAGAACAGCTAACTATGGCTACACCTTC.

The chain couples TRBV15 to TRBJ2-3; maybe TRBD2 (6 bases). This CDR3 is built from 16 residues. Germline assignment: CDR1 LNHNV and CDR2 YYDKDF (reference sequence). The V end was cut by 3 bases, the J end by 2 bases, with 15 bases between. The CDR3 DNA reads as TGTGCCACCAGCAGTGAGACTAGGGAGGACACAGATACGCAGTATTTT. Its translation is CATSSETREDTDTQYF. Full variable domain (rest looked up from reference TRBV15 and TRBJ2-3): DAMVIQNPRYQVTQFGKPVTLSCSQTLNHNVMYWYQQKSSQAPKLLFHYYDKDFNNEADTPDNFQSRRPNTSFCFLDIRSPGLGDTAMYLCATSSETREDTDTQYFGPGTRLTVL.

In nucleotides, the CDR3 is TGTGCCAGCAGTACGACAGGGGGCAGAACCGGGGAGCTGTTTTTT. Its protein product is CASSTTGGRTGELFF. The rearrangement links TRBV6-2 or TRBV6-3 to TRBJ2-2; 10 bases are shared with TRBD1. This CDR3 contains 15 residues. The germline CDR1 and CDR2 sequences are MNHEY and SVGEGT. V gave up 5 bases and J gave up 5 bases; unmatched junction bases: 5.

The gene calls are TRBV11-2 and TRBJ2-5, with 10 nucleotides matching TRBD2. The germline V gene has CDR1 SGHAT and CDR2 FQNNGV. This CDR3 spans 17 amino acids. V was pared by 2 bases and J by 4 bases, with 10 bases of the junction left unmatched. The CDR3 DNA reads TGTGCCAGCAGCTTAACGAAGCGGGGGGGCGATGGAGAGACCCAGTACTTC. As protein: CASSLTKRGGDGETQYF.

The V and J genes are TRBV5-1 and TRBJ1-1; perhaps TRBD1 as D (6 bases). Germline CDR1 reads SGHRS; CDR2 reads YFSETQ. Between the trimmed V and J ends, which lost 0 bases and 5 bases, there was a span of 14 bases. CDR3 size: 15 residues. The CDR3 DNA reads TGCGCCAGCAGCTTGGTTGGCAGGGGATGGACTGAAGCTTTCTTT. Protein: CASSLVGRGWTEAFF.

This chain joins TRBV7-8 and TRBJ2-6; 10 nucleotides match TRBD2. Germline V gene lookup returns CDR1 SGHVS and CDR2 FQNEAQ. The junction had 9 bases not matched to a gene; V was cut back by 8 bases and J by 2 bases. This CDR3 spans 17 amino acids. Written as DNA, the CDR3 is TGTGCCAGCTCGGGACTAGCGCCGCTTGCTGGGGCCAACGTCCTGACTTTC. It encodes CASSGLAPLAGANVLTF. Full variable domain (missing parts from reference TRBV7-8 and TRBJ2-6): GAGVSQSPRYKVAKRGQDVALRCDPISGHVSLFWYQQALGQGPEFLTYFQNEAQLDKSGLPSDRFFAERPEGSVSTLKIQRTQQEDSAVYLCASSGLAPLAGANVLTFGAGSRLTVL.

This clone was picked up a small number of times. The CDR3 sequence is CASSPAGGITGELFF. The CDR3 bases are TGTGCCAGCAGTCCGGCGGGAGGCATAACCGGGGAGCTGTTTTTT. The chain is built from TRBV2 and TRBJ2-2, with 8 bases identical to TRBD2. In germline, CDR1 is SNHLY, CDR2 FYNNEI. After removal of 5 bases from V and 5 bases from J, the junction contained 7 bases not matched to a gene. CDR3 length: 15 residues.

The chain couples TRBV28 to TRBJ1-1; TRBD1 might be the D (6 bases). V gave up 3 bases and J gave up 5 bases, with 16 bases separating them. Germline CDR1 is MDHEN and CDR2 is SYDVKM. The CDR3 is 15 amino acids. The CDR3 DNA reads TGTGCCAGCAGTTTTCAGGGGCGTCGTACGACTGAAGCTTTCTTT. It translates to CASSFQGRRTTEAFF.

V and J are TRBV28 and TRBJ1-2; D might be TRBD1 (6 bases). The germline V and J ends were trimmed by 5 bases and 4 bases, with 20 bases remaining between them. The CDR3 contains 16 residues. From germline, CDR1 is MDHEN and CDR2 SYDVKM. CDR3 protein: CASSPLGQGKGYGYTF. CDR3 sequence (DNA): TGTGCCAGCAGTCCCCTGGGGCAGGGGAAGGGCTATGGCTACACCTTC.

J is TRBJ2-3 and V is TRBV28; TRBD2 agrees at 9 bases. CDR1 MDHEN and CDR2 SYDVKM come from the germline V gene. The CDR3 extends over 16 amino acids. The ends lost 5 bases at V and 0 bases at J; junction bases unmatched: 6. This CDR3 is CASSGSGSFSTDTQYF. DNA for the CDR3: TGTGCCAGCAGTGGTAGCGGGAGCTTTAGCACAGATACGCAGTATTTT.

This clone turned up a few times. The chain couples TRBV6-5 to TRBJ2-7, with 8 positions matching TRBD1. CDR3 length: 15 amino acids. Per the germline V gene, CDR1 is MNHEY and CDR2 is SVGAGI. The V gene end was trimmed by 1 base and the J gene end by 1 base; junction bases not matched to a gene: 3. The CDR3 DNA is TGTGCCAGCAGTTACTTGGGACAGGTATCCTACGAGCAGTACTTC. It encodes CASSYLGQVSYEQYF.

The chain carries TRBV6-5 and TRBJ2-1, with D unresolved. The CDR3 is made up of 14 amino acids. The germline gives CDR1 MNHEY, CDR2 SVGAGI. Trimming shortened V by 2 bases and J by 6 bases, and 11 bases separated the two germline ends. The CDR3 reads CASSYNSFLNEQFF. The CDR3 DNA reads as TGTGCCAGCAGTTACAATTCTTTTCTCAATGAGCAGTTCTTC.

The chain combines TRBV18 with TRBJ2-5; tentatively, D is TRBD1 (6 bases). CDR1 KGHSH and CDR2 LQKENI come from the germline V gene. The CDR3 loop spans 16 amino acids. V lost 2 bases and J lost 3, with 16 bases in between. CDR3 nucleotides: TGTGCCAGCTCACCAAAGGCCGGGACATACGAAGAGACCCAGTACTTC. Encoded protein: CASSPKAGTYEETQYF.

Remarks on this clone: Other DNA sequences in the sample encode the same CDR3. The chain carries TRBV7-9 and TRBJ1-4; 10 bases align to TRBD1. The germline V gene has CDR1 SEHNR and CDR2 FQNEAQ (reference sequence). Losses at the gene ends were 5 bases for V and 8 bases for J; bases not matched to a gene: 5. This CDR3 has 14 amino acids. The CDR3 is CASSLGQGDEKLFF. The CDR3 DNA reads as TGTGCCAGCAGCCTAGGACAGGGGGACGAAAAACTGTTTTTT.

V is TRBV10-2 and J is TRBJ2-5; weak D call: TRBD2 (5 bases). The CDR3 runs to 14 residues. Trimming shortened V by 0 bases and J by 5 bases, and 10 bases separated the two germline ends. Germline V gene lookup returns CDR1 WSHSY and CDR2 SAAADI. CDR3 nucleotide sequence: TGCGCCAGCAGTGAGTCTTCGGGAAGGGAGACCCAGTACTTC. Its translation is CASSESSGRETQYF.

The chain joins TRBV20-1 to TRBJ2-5; the D is unclear. The CDR3 is made up of 12 amino acids. Trimming cost V 3 bases and J 5 bases, with 10 bases left between them. Looked up from germline, CDR1 is DFQATT and CDR2 is SNEGSKA (reference sequence). In DNA form, the CDR3 reads TGCAGTGCTAGTCCCCCTCAGGAGACCCAGTACTTC. Protein sequence: CSASPPQETQYF.

The chain joins TRBV7-9 to TRBJ1-3; TRBD1 matches 8 bases. Germline V gives CDR1 SEHNR, CDR2 FQNEAQ (reference sequence). Germline trimming cut 4 bases from V and 1 base from J; bases unmatched to any gene: 9. The CDR3 is made up of 17 amino acids. The DNA of the CDR3 is TGTGCCAGCAGCTCCTGGACAGGGCGGTTATCTGGAAACACCATATATTTT. This sequence encodes CASSSWTGRLSGNTIYF.

The chain carries TRBV11-3 and TRBJ1-6; D is ambiguous. The germline gives CDR1 SGHNT, CDR2 YENEEA. The V end was cut by 9 bases, the J end by 5 bases, with 14 bases between. CDR3 size: 14 residues. CDR3 bases: TGTGCCAGTTTCGGTAAACTAAATAATTCACCCCTCCACTTT. Translated, it gives CASFGKLNNSPLHF.

This clone was seen a few times. The chain combines TRBV3-1 (or the pseudogene TRBV3-2) with TRBJ2-6; 10 nucleotides match TRBD2. The J segment lost 0 bases and the V segment lost 1 base, leaving 3 bases of the junction unmatched. Germline lookup yields CDR1 LGHDT and CDR2 YNNKEL (reference sequence). There are 18 residues in the CDR3. The CDR3, as DNA: TGTGCCAGCAGCCAAGGACTAGCGGGCACCTCTGGGGCCAACGTCCTGACTTTC. This encodes CASSQGLAGTSGANVLTF.

The J gene is TRBJ1-2, the V gene TRBV28, with unresolved D. The germline V and J ends were trimmed by 2 bases and 13 bases, with 11 bases remaining between them. The V gene's germline CDR1 is MDHEN and CDR2 SYDVKM. The CDR3 is 11 amino acids. This CDR3 is CASSLRGTGTF. In DNA, the CDR3 is TGTGCCAGCAGTTTAAGAGGAACGGGCACCTTC.

The genes are TRBV5-1 and TRBJ2-7; 7 bases fit TRBD1. The J segment lost 6 bases and the V segment lost 0 bases, leaving 3 bases of the junction unmatched. The CDR3 has 13 amino acids. Germline CDR1 reads SGHRS; CDR2 reads YFSETQ. The CDR3 reads CASSLVPGGEQYF. The CDR3 bases are TGCGCCAGCAGCTTGGTCCCAGGGGGCGAGCAGTACTTC.

This chain uses TRBV28 with TRBJ2-2, with TRBD1 matching 8 bases. There are 15 residues in the CDR3. V gave up 8 bases and J gave up 5 bases; unmatched junction bases: 10. CDR1 and CDR2 from the germline V gene are MDHEN and SYDVKM. CDR3 in amino acids: CASVRQGARTGELFF. As DNA, the CDR3 is TGTGCCAGCGTTAGGCAGGGGGCGCGTACCGGGGAGCTGTTTTTT.

This chain links TRBV19 with TRBJ1-1; no clear D gene. Deletions cut 3 bases from V and 1 base from J, with 3 bases between. Germline-derived CDR1 and CDR2 are LNHDA and SQIVND (reference sequence). The CDR3 totals 12 residues. CDR3 residues: CASSIRNTEAFF. The CDR3 coding sequence is TGTGCCAGTAGTATCAGGAACACTGAAGCTTTCTTT.

The rearrangement links TRBV6-5 to TRBJ2-1; 11 nucleotides agree with TRBD1. The CDR3 runs to 14 residues. Germline V gene sequence: CDR1 MNHEY, CDR2 SVGAGI. Trimming took 8 bases from V and 4 from J; bases not matched to a gene: 4. CDR3 nucleotides: TGTGCCAGCCGGGGACAGGGGGATTACAATGAGCAGTTCTTC. As protein: CASRGQGDYNEQFF.